The clone carrying this T cell receptor (beta chain) has a count of ten or more. Antigen: not known. The record originates from a study of blood T cells in healthy people across ages. The authors ran a second PCR of about 6 to 11 cycles using a sample-barcoded 5' primer and a J-beta primer mix. TCRdb passed the 5' RACE reads through MiXCR, listing each CDR3 protein once. Of around 870,000 distinct CDR3 sequences listed, around 26% were seen once; the top ten hold 17%. In germline, CDR1 is SGHTA, CDR2 FQGNSA. The V gene lost 5 bases and the J gene lost 2 bases, with 4 bases spanning the gap. CDR3 length: 11 amino acids. The donors, healthy Caucasians from Russia, were aged 6 to 90. The study, taken as a whole, reports: Age brought a roughly linear fall in TCR beta diversity measured per million T cells.

This clonotype was obtained from a woman aged 80 or over in good health. The V and J genes are TRBV7-2 and TRBJ2-7; D call uncertain. Sequencing was done on a sample of blood. As DNA, the CDR3 is TGTGCCAGCAGCATTACCTACGAGCAGTACTTC. Translating it yields CASSITYEQYF.